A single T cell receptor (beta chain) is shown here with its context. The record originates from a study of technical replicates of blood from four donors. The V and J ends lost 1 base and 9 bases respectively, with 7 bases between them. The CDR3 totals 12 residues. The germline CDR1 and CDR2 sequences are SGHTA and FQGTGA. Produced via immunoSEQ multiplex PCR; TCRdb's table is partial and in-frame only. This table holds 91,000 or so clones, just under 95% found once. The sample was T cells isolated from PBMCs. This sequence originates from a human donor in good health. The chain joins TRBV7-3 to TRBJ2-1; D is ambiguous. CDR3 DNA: TGTGCCAGCAGCTTAAGCACAAGTGAGCAGTTCTTC. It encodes CASSLSTSEQFF.